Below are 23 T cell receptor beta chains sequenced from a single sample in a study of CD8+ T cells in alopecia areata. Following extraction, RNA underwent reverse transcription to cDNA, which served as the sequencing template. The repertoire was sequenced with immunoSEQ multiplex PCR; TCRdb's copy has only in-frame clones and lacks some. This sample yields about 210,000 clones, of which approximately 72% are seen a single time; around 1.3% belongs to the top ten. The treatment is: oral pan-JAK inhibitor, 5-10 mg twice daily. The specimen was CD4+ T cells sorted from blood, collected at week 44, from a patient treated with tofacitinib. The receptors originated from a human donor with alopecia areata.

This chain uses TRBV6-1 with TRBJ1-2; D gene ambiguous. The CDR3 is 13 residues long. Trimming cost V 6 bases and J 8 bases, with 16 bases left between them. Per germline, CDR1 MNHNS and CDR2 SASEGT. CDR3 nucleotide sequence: TGTGCCAGCAGGAGTAGGTTTTCAGAAGGCTACACCTTC. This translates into CASRSRFSEGYTF.

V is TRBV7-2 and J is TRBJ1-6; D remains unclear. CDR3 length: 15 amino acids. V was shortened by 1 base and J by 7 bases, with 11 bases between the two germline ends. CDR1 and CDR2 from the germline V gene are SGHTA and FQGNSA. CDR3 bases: TGTGCCAGCAGCTTAGTGAAGAACAGCAATTCACCCCTCCACTTT. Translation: CASSLVKNSNSPLHF.

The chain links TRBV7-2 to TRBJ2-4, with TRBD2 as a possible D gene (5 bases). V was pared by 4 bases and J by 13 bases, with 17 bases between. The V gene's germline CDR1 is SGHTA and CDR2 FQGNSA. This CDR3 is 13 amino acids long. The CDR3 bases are TGTGCCAGCAGCTCCAACACTAGATCTCCCCAGTACTTC. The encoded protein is CASSSNTRSPQYF. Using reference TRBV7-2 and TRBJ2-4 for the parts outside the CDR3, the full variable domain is GAGVSQSPSNKVTEKGKDVELRCDPISGHTALYWYRQSLGQGLEFLIYFQGNSAPDKSGLPSDRFSAERTGGSVSTLTIQRTQQEDSAVYLCASSSNTRSPQYFGAGTRLSVL.

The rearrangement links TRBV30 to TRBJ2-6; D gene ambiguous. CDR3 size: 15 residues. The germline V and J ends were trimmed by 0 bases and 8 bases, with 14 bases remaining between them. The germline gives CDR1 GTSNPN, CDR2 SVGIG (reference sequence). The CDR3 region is CAWSVRLPLSNVLTF. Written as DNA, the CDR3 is TGTGCCTGGAGTGTCAGGCTCCCTCTCTCCAACGTCCTGACTTTC.

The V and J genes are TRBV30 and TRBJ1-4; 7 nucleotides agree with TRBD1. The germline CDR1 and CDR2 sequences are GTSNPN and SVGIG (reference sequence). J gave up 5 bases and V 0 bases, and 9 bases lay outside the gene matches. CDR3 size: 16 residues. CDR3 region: CAWSVRGQGTNEKLFF. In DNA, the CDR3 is TGTGCCTGGAGTGTAAGGGGGCAGGGGACAAATGAAAAACTGTTTTTT.

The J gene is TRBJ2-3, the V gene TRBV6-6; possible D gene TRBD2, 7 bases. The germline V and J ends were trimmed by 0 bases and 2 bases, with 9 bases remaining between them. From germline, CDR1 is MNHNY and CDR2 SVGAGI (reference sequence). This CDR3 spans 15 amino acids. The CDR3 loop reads CASSYSGGPTDTQYF. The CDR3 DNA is TGTGCCAGCAGTTACTCGGGGGGGCCCACAGATACGCAGTATTTT.

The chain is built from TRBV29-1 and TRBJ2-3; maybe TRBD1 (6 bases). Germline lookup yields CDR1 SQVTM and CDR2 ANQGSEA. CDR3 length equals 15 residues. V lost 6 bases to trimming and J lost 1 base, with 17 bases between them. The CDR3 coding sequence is TGCAGCGTCGCTGCGACAGGACCTGGCACAGATACGCAGTATTTT. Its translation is CSVAATGPGTDTQYF.

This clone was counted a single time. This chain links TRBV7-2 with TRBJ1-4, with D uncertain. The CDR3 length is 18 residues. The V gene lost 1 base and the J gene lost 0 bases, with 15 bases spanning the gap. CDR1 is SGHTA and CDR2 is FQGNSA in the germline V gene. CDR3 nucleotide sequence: TGTGCCAGCAGCTTAGAGGCAGGCATAGACCCAACTAATGAAAAACTGTTTTTT. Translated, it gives CASSLEAGIDPTNEKLFF.

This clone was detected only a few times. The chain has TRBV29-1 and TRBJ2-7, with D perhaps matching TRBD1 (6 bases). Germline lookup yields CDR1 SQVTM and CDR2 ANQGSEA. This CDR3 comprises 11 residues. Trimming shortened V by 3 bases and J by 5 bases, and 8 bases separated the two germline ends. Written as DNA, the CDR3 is TGCAGCGTTGACACAGGGAACGAGCAGTACTTC. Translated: CSVDTGNEQYF.

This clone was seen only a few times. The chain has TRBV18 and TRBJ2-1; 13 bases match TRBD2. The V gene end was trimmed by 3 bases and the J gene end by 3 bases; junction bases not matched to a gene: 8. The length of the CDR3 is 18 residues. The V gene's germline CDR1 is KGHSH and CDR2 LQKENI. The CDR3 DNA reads TGTGCCAGCTCACCGACTAGCGGGGGGCTCACTAGCTACAATGAGCAGTTCTTC. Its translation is CASSPTSGGLTSYNEQFF. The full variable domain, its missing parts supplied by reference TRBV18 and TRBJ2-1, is NAGVMQNPRHLVRRRGQEARLRCSPMKGHSHVYWYRQLPEEGLKFMVYLQKENIIDESGMPKERFSAEFPKEGPSILRIQQVVRGDSAAYFCASSPTSGGLTSYNEQFFGPGTRLTVL.

The CDR3 DNA sequence: TGTGCCAGCAGTGAAGGCCCTGGGGGCTACACCTTC. Residues: CASSEGPGGYTF. J is TRBJ1-2 and V is TRBV25-1; no firm D call. The germline CDR1 and CDR2 sequences are MGHDK and SYGVNS. This CDR3 has 12 amino acids. V lost 2 bases and J 8 bases, leaving 9 bases between the germline ends.

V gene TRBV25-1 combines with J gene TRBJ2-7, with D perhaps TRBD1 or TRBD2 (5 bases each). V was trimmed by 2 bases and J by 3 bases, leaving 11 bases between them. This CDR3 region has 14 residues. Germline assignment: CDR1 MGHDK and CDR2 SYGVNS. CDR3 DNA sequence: TGTGCCAGCAGTGAAGGTGGGGGAGTCTACGAGCAGTACTTC. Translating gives CASSEGGGVYEQYF.

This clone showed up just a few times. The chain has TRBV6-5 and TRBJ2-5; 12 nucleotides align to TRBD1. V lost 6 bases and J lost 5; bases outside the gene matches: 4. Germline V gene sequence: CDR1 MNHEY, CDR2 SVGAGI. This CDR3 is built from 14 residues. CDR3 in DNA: TGTGCCAGCAGAAGGGACAGGGGGCCGGAGACCCAGTACTTC. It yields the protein CASRRDRGPETQYF.

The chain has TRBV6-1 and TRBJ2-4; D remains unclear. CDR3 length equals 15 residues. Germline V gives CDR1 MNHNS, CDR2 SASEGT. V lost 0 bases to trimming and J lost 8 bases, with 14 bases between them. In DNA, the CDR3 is TGTGCCAGCAGTGAAGCGGGGTTTGAATCGGACATTCAGTACTTC. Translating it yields CASSEAGFESDIQYF.

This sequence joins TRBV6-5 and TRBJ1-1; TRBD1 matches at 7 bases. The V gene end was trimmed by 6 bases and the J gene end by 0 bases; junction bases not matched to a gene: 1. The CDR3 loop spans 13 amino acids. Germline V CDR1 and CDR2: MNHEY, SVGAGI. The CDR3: CASSTGVNTEAFF. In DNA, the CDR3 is TGTGCCAGCAGCACAGGGGTGAACACTGAAGCTTTCTTT.

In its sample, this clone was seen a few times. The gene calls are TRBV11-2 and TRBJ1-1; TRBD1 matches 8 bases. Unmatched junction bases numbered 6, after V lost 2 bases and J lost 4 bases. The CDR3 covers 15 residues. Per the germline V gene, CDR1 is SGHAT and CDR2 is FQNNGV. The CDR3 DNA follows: TGTGCCAGCAGCTTACAGGGGGCAGGGAGCACTGAAGCTTTCTTT. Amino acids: CASSLQGAGSTEAFF.

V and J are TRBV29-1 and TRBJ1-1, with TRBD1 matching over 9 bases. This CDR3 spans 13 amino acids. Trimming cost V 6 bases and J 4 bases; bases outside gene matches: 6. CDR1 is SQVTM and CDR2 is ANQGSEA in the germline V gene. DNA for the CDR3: TGCAGCGTGGGGGACAGGGTGAGCACTGAAGCTTTCTTT. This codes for CSVGDRVSTEAFF.

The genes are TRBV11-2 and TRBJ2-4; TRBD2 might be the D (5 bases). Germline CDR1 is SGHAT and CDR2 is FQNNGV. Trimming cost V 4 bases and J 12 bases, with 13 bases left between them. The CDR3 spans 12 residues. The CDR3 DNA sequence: TGTGCCAGCAGCTCCGGGGTCCGGGGTCAGTACTTC. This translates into CASSSGVRGQYF.

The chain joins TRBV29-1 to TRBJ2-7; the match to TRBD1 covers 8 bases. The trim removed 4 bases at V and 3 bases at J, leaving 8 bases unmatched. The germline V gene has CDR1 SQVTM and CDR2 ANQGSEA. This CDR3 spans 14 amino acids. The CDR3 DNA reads TGCAGCGTTGTCCCTCGGACAGGGCTCTACGAGCAGTACTTC. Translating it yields CSVVPRTGLYEQYF.

The CDR3: CASSTMNTDTQYF. The DNA of the CDR3 is TGTGCCAGTAGTACCATGAACACAGATACGCAGTATTTT. This sequence joins TRBV19 and TRBJ2-3, with D unclear. The V gene's germline CDR1 is LNHDA and CDR2 SQIVND (reference sequence). The CDR3 is made up of 13 amino acids. Trimming cost V 4 bases and J 2 bases, with 7 bases left between them.

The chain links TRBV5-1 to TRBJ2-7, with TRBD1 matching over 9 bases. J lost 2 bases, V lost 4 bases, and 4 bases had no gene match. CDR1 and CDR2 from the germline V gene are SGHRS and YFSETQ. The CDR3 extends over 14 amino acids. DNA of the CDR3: TGCGCCAGCAGCATTAACAGGGGGCCCTACGAGCAGTACTTC. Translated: CASSINRGPYEQYF. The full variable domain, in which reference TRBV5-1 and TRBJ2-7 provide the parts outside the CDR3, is KAGVTQTPRYLIKTRGQQVTLSCSPISGHRSVSWYQQTPGQGLQFLFEYFSETQRNKGNFPGRFSGRQFSNSRSEMNVSTLELGDSALYLCASSINRGPYEQYFGPGTRLTVT.

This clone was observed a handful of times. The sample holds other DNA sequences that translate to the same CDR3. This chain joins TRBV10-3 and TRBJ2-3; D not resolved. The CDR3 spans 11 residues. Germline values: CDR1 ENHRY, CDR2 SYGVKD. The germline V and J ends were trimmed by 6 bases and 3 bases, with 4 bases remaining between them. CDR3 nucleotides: TGTGCCATCAGCCGAACAGATACGCAGTATTTT. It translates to CAISRTDTQYF.

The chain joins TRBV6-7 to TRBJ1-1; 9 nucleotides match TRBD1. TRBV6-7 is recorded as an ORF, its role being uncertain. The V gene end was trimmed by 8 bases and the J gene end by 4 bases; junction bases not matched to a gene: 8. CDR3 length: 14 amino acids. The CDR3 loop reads CASSRDRVSTEAFF. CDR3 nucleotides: TGTGCCAGCTCCCGGGACAGGGTGAGCACTGAAGCTTTCTTT.